The source of this T cell receptor beta chain is a study of sequential checkpoint blockade in melanoma. The CDR3 is 14 amino acids. Germline V CDR1 and CDR2: SGHRS, YFSETQ. J was trimmed by 3 bases and V by 5 bases; bases with no gene match: 5. The treatment denotes: randomized to nivolumab then ipilimumab (arm A) or the reverse (arm B). Worth noting for this clone: Its antigen is unidentified.

Clones were sequenced by immunoSEQ multiplex PCR, and TCRdb holds only the in-frame ones, with some missing. Of about 37,000 clones detected, 32% appear once; the ten largest clones hold roughly 1.6%. Study outcomes and limitations: PD-L1 staining and CD8+ counts, not mutational load, tracked tumor T-cell clonality.

The gene calls are TRBV5-1 and TRBJ2-5, with 9 positions matching TRBD2. This TCR was recovered from a human donor with melanoma. Material: tumor tissue (inferred from file names), obtained from a patient given nivolumab and ipilimumab in sequence. CDR3 amino acids: CASSGSGGKETQYF. In DNA form, the CDR3 reads TGCGCCAGCAGTGGTAGCGGGGGCAAAGAGACCCAGTACTTC.